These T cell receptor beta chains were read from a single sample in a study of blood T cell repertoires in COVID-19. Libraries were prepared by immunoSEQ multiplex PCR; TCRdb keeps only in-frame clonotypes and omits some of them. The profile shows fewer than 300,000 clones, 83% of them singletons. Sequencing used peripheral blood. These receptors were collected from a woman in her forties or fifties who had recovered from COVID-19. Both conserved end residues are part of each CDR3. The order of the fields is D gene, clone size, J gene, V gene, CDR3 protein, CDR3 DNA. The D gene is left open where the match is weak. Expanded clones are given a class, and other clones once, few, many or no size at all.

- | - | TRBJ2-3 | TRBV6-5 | CASSFLSTDTQYF | TGTGCCAGCAGTTTCCTTAGCACAGATACGCAGTATTTT
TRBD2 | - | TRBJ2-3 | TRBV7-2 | CASSLVAGPPTDTQYF | TGTGCCAGCAGCTTAGTAGCGGGACCCCCCACAGATACGCAGTATTTT
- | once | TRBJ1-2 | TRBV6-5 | CASSYGREGYGYTF | TGTGCCAGCAGTTACGGCCGGGAGGGCTATGGCTACACCTTC
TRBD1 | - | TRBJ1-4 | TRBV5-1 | CASSSDRGNEKLFF | TGCGCCAGCAGCTCGGACAGGGGTAATGAAAAACTGTTTTTT
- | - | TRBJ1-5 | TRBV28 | CASSLSIREVQPQHF | TGTGCCAGCAGTTTATCTATTCGGGAGGTACAGCCCCAGCATTTT
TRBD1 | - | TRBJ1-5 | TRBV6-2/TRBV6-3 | CASSTTGTGFQPQHF | TGTGCCAGCAGTACCACCGGGACAGGGTTTCAGCCCCAGCATTTT
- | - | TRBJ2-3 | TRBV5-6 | CASSSVTDTQYF | TGTGCCAGCAGCTCCGTTACAGATACGCAGTATTTT
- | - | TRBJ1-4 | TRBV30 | CAWSATGGVGKKLFF | TGTGCCTGGAGTGCCACTGGGGGGGTTGGGAAAAAACTGTTTTTT
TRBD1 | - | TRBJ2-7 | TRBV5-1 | CASSPGQGAYEQYF | TGCGCCAGCAGCCCGGGACAGGGGGCCTACGAGCAGTACTTC
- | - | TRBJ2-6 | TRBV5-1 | CASREPGMSGANVLTF | TGCGCCAGCAGAGAGCCAGGGATGTCTGGGGCCAACGTCCTGACTTTC
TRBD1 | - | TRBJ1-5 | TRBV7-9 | CASSQQGAVQPQHF | TGTGCCAGCAGCCAACAGGGGGCCGTTCAGCCCCAGCATTTT
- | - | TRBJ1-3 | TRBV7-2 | CASAPGFEGNTIYF | TGTGCCAGCGCACCGGGTTTCGAGGGAAACACCATATATTTT
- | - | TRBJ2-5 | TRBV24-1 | CATSDFGKETQYF | TGTGCCACCAGTGATTTCGGGAAAGAGACCCAGTACTTC
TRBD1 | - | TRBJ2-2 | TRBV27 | CASSRGTGGAEGPGELFF | TGTGCCAGCAGTCGAGGGACAGGGGGCGCGGAGGGTCCCGGGGAGCTGTTTTTT
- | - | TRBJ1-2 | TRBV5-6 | CASTMGGDYGYTF | TGTGCCAGCACCATGGGCGGGGACTATGGCTACACCTTC
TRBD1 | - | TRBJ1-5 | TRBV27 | CASSIGTGLDNQPQHF | TGTGCCAGCAGTATCGGGACAGGGCTCGACAATCAGCCCCAGCATTTT
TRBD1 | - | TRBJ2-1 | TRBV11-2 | CASSLVVGQNNEQFF | TGTGCCAGCAGCTTAGTGGTGGGACAGAACAATGAGCAGTTCTTC
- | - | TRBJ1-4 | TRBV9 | CASNVRGENEKLFF | TGTGCCAGCAACGTCCGAGGAGAGAATGAAAAACTGTTTTTT
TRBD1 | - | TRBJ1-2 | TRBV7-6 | CASSLGPRQGANYGYTF | TGTGCCAGCAGCTTGGGCCCCAGACAGGGGGCGAACTATGGCTACACCTTC
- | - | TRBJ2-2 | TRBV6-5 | CAIGTTNTGELFF | TGTGCCATCGGAACTACCAACACCGGGGAGCTGTTTTTT
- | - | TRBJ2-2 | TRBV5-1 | CASSLEVRSHISGELFF | TGCGCCAGCAGCTTGGAAGTCCGATCCCACATTTCCGGGGAGCTGTTTTTT
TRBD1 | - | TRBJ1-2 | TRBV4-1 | CASSQDGQGRYGYTF | TGCGCCAGCAGCCAAGACGGACAGGGACGGTATGGCTACACCTTC
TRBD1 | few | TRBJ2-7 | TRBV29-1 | CSVQGATYEQYF | TGCAGCGTACAGGGGGCTACCTACGAGCAGTACTTC
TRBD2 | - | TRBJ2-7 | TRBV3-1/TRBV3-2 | CASTQREGGYEQYF | TGTGCCAGCACCCAGCGGGAGGGTGGGTACGAGCAGTACTTC
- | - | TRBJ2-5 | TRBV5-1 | CASSLELGLGAQETQYF | TGCGCCAGCAGCTTGGAACTAGGGCTGGGGGCTCAAGAGACCCAGTACTTC
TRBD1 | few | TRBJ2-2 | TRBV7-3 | CASSIQGENTGELFF | TGTGCCAGCAGCATACAGGGGGAGAACACCGGGGAGCTGTTTTTT
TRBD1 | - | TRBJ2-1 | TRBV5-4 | CASTGGVSHGTRNEQFF | TGTGCCAGCACAGGGGGAGTTTCGCATGGAACACGCAATGAGCAGTTCTTC
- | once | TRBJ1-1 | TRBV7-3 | CASSFSRTTEAFF | TGTGCCAGCAGTTTTTCCAGGACAACTGAAGCTTTCTTT
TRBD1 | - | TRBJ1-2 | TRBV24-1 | CATEGQGLTGYTF | TGTGCCACCGAGGGACAGGGGTTGACCGGCTACACCTTC
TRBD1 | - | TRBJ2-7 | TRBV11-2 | CASRTGTGSYEQYF | TGTGCCAGCAGAACCGGGACAGGGTCCTACGAGCAGTACTTC
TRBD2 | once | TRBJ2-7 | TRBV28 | CASRLAGYEQYF | TGTGCCAGCAGACTAGCGGGCTACGAGCAGTACTTC
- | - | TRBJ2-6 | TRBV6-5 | CASSYGSSGANVLTF | TGTGCCAGCAGTTACGGGAGCTCTGGGGCCAACGTCCTGACTTTC
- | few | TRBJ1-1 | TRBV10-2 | CASIIRENTEAFF | TGCGCCAGCATTATCCGGGAGAACACTGAAGCTTTCTTT
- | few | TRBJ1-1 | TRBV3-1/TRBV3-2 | CASSQGPTGSTEAFF | TGTGCCAGCAGCCAAGGTCCTACGGGGAGCACTGAAGCTTTCTTT
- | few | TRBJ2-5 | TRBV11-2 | CASSQTRVETQYF | TGTGCCAGCAGCCAAACACGGGTGGAGACCCAGTACTTC
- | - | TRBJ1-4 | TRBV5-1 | CASRSDRNEKLFF | TGCGCCAGCAGAAGCGACAGGAATGAAAAACTGTTTTTT
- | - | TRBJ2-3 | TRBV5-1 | CASSLWGDRTDTQYF | TGCGCCAGCAGCTTGTGGGGAGATCGCACAGATACGCAGTATTTT
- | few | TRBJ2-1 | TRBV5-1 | CASSVGGSSSYNEQFF | TGCGCCAGCAGCGTGGGCGGGTCCAGCTCCTACAATGAGCAGTTCTTC